This TCR beta chain is from a study of blood T cells in healthy people across ages. The ends were cut back, 0 bases at V and 4 bases at J, with 13 bases in the middle. CDR1 is SGDLS and CDR2 is YYNGEE in the germline V gene. The length of the CDR3 is 15 residues. The second PCR ran roughly 7 to 12 cycles with a sample-barcoded 5' primer and J-beta primers. Each CDR3 protein gets one entry after TCRdb re-called the 5' RACE reads with MiXCR. This table has about 1.6 million distinct CDR3 sequences, roughly 32% appearing once. The V call is TRBV9, the J call TRBJ1-2; D is unresolved. This TCR came from a woman aged 25-40 years in good health. Sequenced input: blood. CDR3 region: CASSVESLPTYGYTF. The CDR3 DNA is TGTGCCAGCAGCGTAGAGTCTTTGCCTACCTATGGCTACACCTTC.